The 6 T cell receptor beta chains below all came from one sample that was sequenced in a study of blood T cells in healthy people across ages. Primers used in a second PCR of roughly 6 to 11 cycles were a sample-barcoded 5' primer and a J-beta primer mix. MiXCR was run by TCRdb on the 5' RACE reads, yielding one entry per CDR3 protein. Among about 1,000,000 distinct CDR3 sequences listed, 40% to 55% were seen once. The sample comprised blood. These receptor sequences come from a woman aged 55-75 years in good health.

The table lists this clonotype with many counts. The gene calls are TRBV28 and TRBJ1-4, with D tentatively TRBD1 (5 bases). The CDR3 totals 14 residues. Trimming shortened V by 3 bases and J by 7 bases, and 12 bases separated the two germline ends. The germline gives CDR1 MDHEN, CDR2 SYDVKM. The CDR3 sequence: CASSLWGISEKLFF. The DNA for the CDR3 is TGTGCCAGCAGTTTGTGGGGCATTTCTGAAAAACTGTTTTTT.

The chain carries TRBV5-6 and TRBJ2-1; 8 bases fit TRBD2. V gave up 7 bases and J gave up 4 bases; unmatched junction bases: 7. Germline V gene sequence: CDR1 SGHDT, CDR2 YYEEEE. The CDR3 is made up of 14 amino acids. In DNA form, the CDR3 reads TGTGCCAGCCAACTAGCGGAGGTATACAATGAGCAGTTCTTC. This sequence encodes CASQLAEVYNEQFF.

This chain links TRBV27 with TRBJ2-7, with 8 bases lining up with TRBD1. Germline V gene data show CDR1 as MNHEY and CDR2 as SMNVEV (reference sequence). Unmatched junction bases numbered 11, after V lost 5 bases and J lost 2 bases. The CDR3 contains 16 residues. For the CDR3, the DNA is TGTGCCAGCAGTGCTGGGCCAACAGGGGGACCCTACGAGCAGTACTTC. This translates into CASSAGPTGGPYEQYF.

The chain links TRBV12-3 or TRBV12-4 to TRBJ2-5; 7 bases align to TRBD1. There are 21 residues in the CDR3. V was pared by 5 bases and J by 3 bases, with 27 bases of the junction left unmatched. The CDR3 DNA is TGTGCCAGCAGTCTAGGCCCTTTAAAGTCGGACAGGCTGGTTGGGGAAGAGACCCAGTACTTC. Protein: CASSLGPLKSDRLVGEETQYF.

This rearrangement joins TRBV7-9 to TRBJ2-7; 7 nucleotides agree with TRBD1. The CDR3 spans 16 residues. Per the germline V gene, CDR1 is SEHNR and CDR2 is FQNEAQ (reference sequence). Losses at the gene ends were 0 bases for V and 0 bases for J; bases not matched to a gene: 5. In DNA form, the CDR3 reads TGTGCCAGCAGCTTAGCGGAAGGGGGCTACTCCTACGAGCAGTACTTC. Translation: CASSLAEGGYSYEQYF. Combining the CDR3 with reference TRBV7-9 and TRBJ2-7 gives the whole variable domain DTGVSQNPRHKITKRGQNVTFRCDPISEHNRLYWYRQTLGQGPEFLTYFQNEAQLEKSRLLSDRFSAERPKGSFSTLEIQRTEQGDSAMYLCASSLAEGGYSYEQYFGPGTRLTVT.

This clonotype has just a few counts. The V and J genes are TRBV28 and TRBJ2-5, with TRBD2 matching 12 bases. Germline values: CDR1 MDHEN, CDR2 SYDVKM. V shed 7 bases and J 4 bases; nucleotides not matched to a gene: 7. The CDR3 spans 15 residues. The CDR3 DNA follows: TGTGCCAGCACCAGAGGACTAGCGGGATTAGAGACCCAGTACTTC. It specifies CASTRGLAGLETQYF.